The T cell receptor (beta chain) described here comes from a study of blood T cell repertoires in COVID-19 (dated by TCRdb to 2019 to 2021). Turning to the overall study: Collaborator samples came from the United States, Italy and Spain and covered acute and convalescent phases of COVID-19. Nearly every sample came with metadata listing a de-identified subject ID, COVID-19 status, age in years and sex. The samples were drawn from two sources: the first 160 participants of the ongoing ImmuneRACE study, and over 950 subjects contributed by 6 global collaborators. The material from the prospective study consisted of cDNA or gDNA derived from T cells, B-cell-depleted T cells, or PBMCs. A freely available public database, intended as a resource for researchers studying the immune response to SARS-CoV-2, is where the repertoires were released. Where available, HLA class I and class II types were taken from metadata supplied by the sample provider and were not determined by assay-based typing. Deeply sampled blood TCRbeta repertoires from subjects exposed to, actively infected with, or recovered from COVID-19 were included in the dataset. What the research found in general, with its limitations: How much clinical and demographic metadata was included differed by source and by participant, and the metadata was provided uncurated.

Comments on this clone: Its antigen is currently not known. Nothing much larger sits one base from this clone, and base qualities are not available.

Enrolling through a virtual design, the prospective study's participants ranged in age from roughly 18 to 95 years and lived across roughly 24 United States geographic areas. In the prospective study, cohorts were assigned on the basis of participant-reported clinical history obtained from a screening survey and a study questionnaire. ImmuneRACE Cohort 3 recovered participants were defined by two consecutive negative NP/OP PCR tests, healthcare professional clearance, or symptom resolution. Each participant in the prospective study had whole blood, serum and a nasopharyngeal or oropharyngeal swab collected by mobile phlebotomists. Prospective study participants could optionally give additional blood draws and questionnaires over a roughly two-month period. Before DNA extraction, prospective study blood samples were shipped either frozen or at room temperature. Including cysteine and phenylalanine, the CDR3 has 14 amino acids. Of all the DNA, just the CDR3 is kept, 42 bases in frame from base 1. The germline V gene encodes CDR1 MNHEY and CDR2 SMNVEV (reference sequence). Trimming leaves V shorter by 6 bases and J shorter by 9 bases, with the junction holding 6 bases beyond the gene matches.

TCRbeta CDR3 regions were amplified from genomic DNA by means of the immunoSEQ Assay, a bias-controlled multiplex PCR. The source study handled its data this way. Within the assay, amplification of reference gene primers was used to estimate how many nucleated cells each sample contained. Sequence reads were collapsed and filtered to measure the absolute abundance of every unique TCRbeta CDR3 rearrangement. For each sample, productive Simpson clonality was calculated by taking the square root of Simpson's diversity index across productive rearrangements. Sourced from immuneACCESS, this table was stored by TCRdb with only in-frame sequences that have V and J called. A share of the clones is absent; for the studies checked, an unresolved V gene accounts for under half, and the remainder has no known explanation. From that table come the V and J calls and clone size; the DNA was used to work out D and trimming. A total of 350,000 to 450,000 clones appear in this sample, less than 90% of them only once. The leading ten clones occupy less than 6% of the sample.

The sequence links TRBV27 to TRBJ1-6; 9 of the junction bases match TRBD1. This clonotype was obtained from a woman aged 50 to 60 who had recovered from COVID-19. Input material: PBMCs or T cells enriched from blood (not recorded which). CDR3 region: CASRPDRGSSPLHF. The bases are TGTGCCAGCAGACCGGACAGGGGCAGTTCACCCCTCCACTTT.